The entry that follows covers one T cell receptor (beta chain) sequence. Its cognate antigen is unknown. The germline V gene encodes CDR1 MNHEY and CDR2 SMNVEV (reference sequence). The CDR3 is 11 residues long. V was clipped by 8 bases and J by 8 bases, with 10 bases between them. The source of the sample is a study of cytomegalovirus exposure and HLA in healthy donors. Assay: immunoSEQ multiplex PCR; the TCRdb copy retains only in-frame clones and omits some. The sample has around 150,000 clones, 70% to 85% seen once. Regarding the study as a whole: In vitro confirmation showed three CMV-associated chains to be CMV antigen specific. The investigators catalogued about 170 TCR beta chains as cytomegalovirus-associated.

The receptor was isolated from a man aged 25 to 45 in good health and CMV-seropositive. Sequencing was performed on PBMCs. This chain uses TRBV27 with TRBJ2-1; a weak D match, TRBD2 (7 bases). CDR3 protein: CASWGGHEQFF. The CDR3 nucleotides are TGTGCCAGCTGGGGGGGGCATGAGCAGTTCTTC.